This T cell receptor (beta chain) was captured in a study of monozygotic twins with inflammatory bowel disease. Template switching introduced UMIs that contain a 6-nucleotide sample barcode. TCRdb reprocessed the 5' RACE reads, keeping one entry per CDR3 protein, no DNA. The sample includes around 400,000 distinct CDR3 sequences. Points from the study as a whole: The analysis yielded no support for one strong signal or clonotype associated with IBD. Repertoire similarity did not differ between concordant and discordant twins, perhaps due to limited power.

Regarding this clonotype: Its specificity is not known.

Each donor supplied about 2.5 ml of blood. Germline V gives CDR1 SGHNT, CDR2 YYREEE (reference sequence). This CDR3 is built from 15 residues. The sequence derives from a human donor with ulcerative colitis or Crohn's disease, or a healthy co-twin of an affected twin (not recorded which). V is TRBV5-4 and J is TRBJ1-1. Sequencing was performed on blood. CDR3 sequence: CASSQRKALNTEAFF.